Listed below are T cell receptor beta chains from one sample, sequenced in a study of T cell changes during pregnancy in multiple sclerosis. Repertoires were generated with immunoSEQ multiplex PCR, while TCRdb's copy carries only in-frame clones and drops some. The repertoire holds under 85,000 clones, under 95% seen once, with less than 0.6% in the top ten. The sequencing used CD4+ T cells from peripheral blood mononuclear cells, collected in the second trimester of pregnancy. The receptors were sampled from a female donor with multiple sclerosis, enrolled in a pregnancy study. The CDR3 runs from the conserved cysteine through the conserved F or W. D genes are given only for firm matches. Expanded clones get a size class; other rows say once, few or many, or leave the size out.

>TRBJ2-2|NA|TRBV29-1|NA
TGCAGCGTTGTGGAACAAGCGACGAACACCGGGGAGCTGTTTTTT
CSVVEQATNTGELFF
>TRBJ2-6|NA|TRBV6-5|NA
TGTGCCAGCATGGGGGCGGGTGGGGCCAACGTCCTGACTTTC
CASMGAGGANVLTF
>TRBJ2-1|NA|TRBV5-5|NA
TGTGCCAGCAGCTTGTTAGCAAACGAGCAGTTCTTC
CASSLLANEQFF
>TRBJ1-5|NA|TRBV28|NA
TGTGCCAGCAGTCCCTCCTTGGGGGCCAATCAGCCCCAGCATTTT
CASSPSLGANQPQHF
>TRBJ1-2|NA|TRBV4-2|NA
TGTGCCAGCAGCCAAGATCCTGGAGGGGCTGGCGGCTACACCTTC
CASSQDPGGAGGYTF
>TRBJ1-6|NA|TRBV19|NA
TGTGCCAGTAGTCTGGAGGGGACGTACTCACCCCTCCACTTT
CASSLEGTYSPLHF
>TRBJ2-3|TRBD2|TRBV7-3|NA
TGTGCCAGCAGCGGGGACTACACAGATACGCAGTATTTT
CASSGDYTDTQYF
>TRBJ1-4|TRBD1|TRBV5-1|NA
TGCGCCAGCAGCCTTGGGACAGGCGAAAAACTGTTTTTT
CASSLGTGEKLFF
>TRBJ2-3|TRBD2|TRBV7-9|NA
TGTGCCAGCAGCCAACAGCGGGGGGGCCTTACAGATACGCAGTATTTT
CASSQQRGGLTDTQYF
>TRBJ1-3|NA|TRBV6-1|NA
TGTGCCAGCAGTATGACAGTCTCTGGAAACACCATATATTTT
CASSMTVSGNTIYF
>TRBJ1-1|NA|TRBV25-1|NA
TGTGCCAGCAGTTTTGGGAGGAACACTGAAGCTTTCTTT
CASSFGRNTEAFF
>TRBJ2-2|NA|TRBV7-2|NA
TGTGCCAGCAGCTTACTAGTATCGACCGGGGAGCTGTTTTTT
CASSLLVSTGELFF
>TRBJ2-1|NA|TRBV11-3|NA
TGTGCCAGCAGCTTACAGACAGATTACAATGAGCAGTTCTTC
CASSLQTDYNEQFF
>TRBJ2-3|NA|TRBV28|NA
TGTGCCAGCAGTTCCATGCAGGGTTGGAGCGCAGATACGCAGTATTTT
CASSSMQGWSADTQYF
>TRBJ2-3|TRBD2|TRBV5-4|NA
TGTGCCAGCAGCCCTAGCGGGAGAGGGTCAGATACGCAGTATTTT
CASSPSGRGSDTQYF
>TRBJ1-1|TRBD1|TRBV19|NA
TGTGCCAGTAGTATCGGGACAGAGGCGACTGAAGCTTTCTTT
CASSIGTEATEAFF
>TRBJ1-1|NA|TRBV29-1|NA
TGCAGCGTTGAAGGCAGGGTCTCTTTGGCTGAAGCTTTCTTT
CSVEGRVSLAEAFF
>TRBJ2-1|NA|TRBV9|once
TGTGCCAGCAGCGCGGGGAACACGGAGTACAATGAGCAGTTCTTC
CASSAGNTEYNEQFF
>TRBJ2-1|TRBD1|TRBV29-1|NA
TGCAGCGTTGAGGAACGGGACAGACTCTGGGATGAGCAGTTCTTC
CSVEERDRLWDEQFF
>TRBJ1-5|NA|TRBV18|NA
TGTGCCAGCTCACCGGGTGGGGCAGTGAATCAGCCCCAGCATTTT
CASSPGGAVNQPQHF
>TRBJ2-5|TRBD1|TRBV29-1|NA
TGCAGCGCCTGGACAGGTTTGACTGAGACCCAGTACTTC
CSAWTGLTETQYF
>TRBJ2-7|TRBD2|TRBV30|NA
TGTGCCTGGAGTGTACTGTGGACTAGCGGGCAGGGCTACGAGCAGTACTTC
CAWSVLWTSGQGYEQYF
>TRBJ1-2|TRBD1|TRBV7-2|NA
TGTGCCAGCAGCTCGCAACAGGGGGGAGGCTACACCTTC
CASSSQQGGGYTF
>TRBJ2-5|NA|TRBV6-5|NA
TGTGCCAGCAGTAATGGCCTGGAGACCCAGTACTTC
CASSNGLETQYF
>TRBJ1-2|TRBD1|TRBV28|NA
TGTGCCAGCAGTTTAGACCAGGGGGCCTACTATGGCTACACCTTC
CASSLDQGAYYGYTF
>TRBJ2-1|TRBD1|TRBV5-1|NA
TGCGCCAGCAGCTTGGCTCAGAGGGGACAGGGCGAGTTCTTC
CASSLAQRGQGEFF
>TRBJ1-5|NA|TRBV19|NA
TGTGCCAGTAGTACCCCCCCGTTGCGAAGTCCTCAACAGCCCCAGCATTTT
CASSTPPLRSPQQPQHF
>TRBJ2-5|TRBD2|TRBV7-6|NA
TGTGCCAGCAGTTTAGGACTAGCGTACGGGGGAGAGTACTTC
CASSLGLAYGGEYF
>TRBJ2-1|NA|TRBV5-1|NA
TGCGCCAGCAGCTCGGCCTTAGGAGGCAATGAGCAGTTCTTC
CASSSALGGNEQFF
>TRBJ2-2|NA|TRBV5-4|NA
TGTGCCAGCAGCGCGGGGAGTGGGGCAAACGGGGAGCTGTTTTTT
CASSAGSGANGELFF
>TRBJ1-2|TRBD1|TRBV30|NA
TGTGCCTGGAGTGCGGGGACAGGGGGGGCTTATGGCTACACCTTC
CAWSAGTGGAYGYTF
>TRBJ1-5|NA|TRBV2|NA
TGTGCCAGCAGGGGGACTCTCCAAACCCCCCAGCATTTT
CASRGTLQTPQHF
>TRBJ1-1|NA|TRBV19|NA
TGTGCCAGTAGTACGGGGGGCAGGCTGGCAGGATTCGAAACTGAAGCTTTCTTT
CASSTGGRLAGFETEAFF
>TRBJ2-3|TRBD1|TRBV27|NA
TGTGCCAGCGACAGGGTTCTAGGAAGCACAGATACGCAGTATTTT
CASDRVLGSTDTQYF
>TRBJ1-5|NA|TRBV4-3|NA
TGCGCCAGCAGCCAAGAGGCAGGGGGCAATCAGCCCCAGCATTTT
CASSQEAGGNQPQHF
>TRBJ2-4|NA|TRBV6-5|NA
TGTGCCAGCAGCCGCTCCCCCGACGGGATTCAGTACTTC
CASSRSPDGIQYF
>TRBJ2-2|NA|TRBV5-1|NA
TGCGCCAGCAAAGCGGGCACCGGGGAGCTGTTTTTT
CASKAGTGELFF
>TRBJ1-2|TRBD1|TRBV4-3|NA
TGCGCCAGCAGCCAAGATCGGACAGGCCTCTACACCTTC
CASSQDRTGLYTF
>TRBJ1-2|NA|TRBV7-8|NA
TGTGCCAGCAGCCAAGGGGCCCCCCGGGGGTATGGCTACACCTTC
CASSQGAPRGYGYTF
>TRBJ2-5|NA|TRBV7-2|NA
TGTGCCAGCAGCTTAAACGGAGGAGAGACCCAGTACTTC
CASSLNGGETQYF
>TRBJ1-1|NA|TRBV15|NA
TGTGCCACCAGGAGGGATTTGGACACTGAAGCTTTCTTT
CATRRDLDTEAFF
>TRBJ1-2|NA|TRBV2|NA
TGTGCCAGCAACCGATGGACAGTCGCTAACTATGGCTACACCTTC
CASNRWTVANYGYTF
>TRBJ1-1|TRBD1|TRBV9|NA
TGTGCCAGCAGCGTAGGGCAGGGGGGTGAGAACACTGAAGCTTTCTTT
CASSVGQGGENTEAFF
>TRBJ2-3|NA|TRBV2|NA
TGTGCCAGCATGGGGGCCACAGATACGCAGTATTTT
CASMGATDTQYF
>TRBJ1-1|NA|TRBV4-1|NA
TGCGCCAGCAGCCAAGTAGGGAGGTTTGAAGCTTTCTTT
CASSQVGRFEAFF
>TRBJ2-7|TRBD2|TRBV30|few
TGTGCCTGGAGCTCCGGACTAGCGGGAGGTCAGTACTTC
CAWSSGLAGGQYF
>TRBJ2-7|TRBD2|TRBV28|NA
TGTGCCAGCAGTTTAGGCTCTAGCGGGCGGTACGAGCAGTACTTC
CASSLGSSGRYEQYF
>TRBJ1-1|NA|TRBV15|NA
TGTGCCACCAGCAGATTCCCGACAGCAAACACTGAAGCTTTCTTT
CATSRFPTANTEAFF
>TRBJ2-7|TRBD2|TRBV6-6|NA
TGTGCCAGCAGCCCCCAAGCGGGAGTAATCAACGAGCAGTACTTC
CASSPQAGVINEQYF
>TRBJ2-7|TRBD2|TRBV19|NA
TGTGCCAGTAGTATCGGGACTAGCGGGCGAAGCTCCTACGAGCAGTACTTC
CASSIGTSGRSSYEQYF